Below are 4 T cell receptor beta chains sequenced from a single sample in a study of patients and donors after allogeneic stem cell transplantation. TCRdb re-derived calls from the RT-PCR reads in MiXCR, one entry per CDR3 protein. The sample yields approximately 150,000 distinct CDR3 sequences, about 30% seen once. Material for sequencing was blood, either unsorted or a sorted T cell fraction (not recorded which). These receptors were collected from a human donor who was either an allogeneic HSCT recipient or a stem cell or donor lymphocyte infusion donor (not recorded which). It is not recorded whose cells these are; they may come from a transplant donor.

The chain combines TRBV12-3 or TRBV12-4 with TRBJ2-3; perhaps TRBD2 as D (6 bases). The ends were cut back, 4 bases at V and 10 bases at J, with 9 bases in the middle. The length of the CDR3 is 11 residues. CDR3 coding DNA: TGTGCCAGCAGTTGGGAGGATCCGCAGTATTTT. It encodes CASSWEDPQYF.

J is TRBJ1-2 and V is TRBV6-5; 10 nucleotides line up with TRBD1. The CDR3 runs to 17 residues. CDR1 and CDR2 from the germline V gene are MNHEY and SVGAGI. J was trimmed by 2 bases and V by 5 bases; bases with no gene match: 11. CDR3 nucleotides: TGTGCCAGCAGTAGACTCCGACCGGGACAGGGGAACTATGGCTACACCTTC. Amino acid sequence: CASSRLRPGQGNYGYTF.

The CDR3 loop reads CASSFPEQPQHF. CDR3 DNA: TGTGCCAGCAGCTTTCCGGAGCAGCCCCAGCATTTT. This chain uses TRBV7-8 with TRBJ1-5; the D is unclear. Trimming stripped 3 bases from V and 7 bases from J, with 7 bases between. The CDR3 loop spans 12 amino acids. Germline V lookup: CDR1 SGHVS, CDR2 FQNEAQ.

This rearrangement joins TRBV5-1 to TRBJ1-2; D is unclear. Trimming took 0 bases from V and 3 from J, leaving 9 bases between them. The CDR3 is made up of 14 amino acids. Looked up from germline, CDR1 is SGHRS and CDR2 is YFSETQ. CDR3 nucleotides: TGCGCCAGCAGCTTGGGAGGTGTTGACTATGGCTACACCTTC. This codes for CASSLGGVDYGYTF.